This note documents a single T cell receptor beta chain sequence. Antigen specificity is unknown. The data originate from a study of identical twins. TCRdb re-called the 5' RACE reads with MiXCR, one entry per CDR3 protein. The top ten clones hold about 1.5% of a sample with about 890,000 distinct CDR3 sequences, over 9% of them seen once. Study observations and caveats: Models predicted too little out-of-frame TCR alpha sharing in monozygotic twins.

The same sample was also studied in work on yellow fever vaccine responses in identical twins.

Material for sequencing was PBMCs. The sequence came from a woman in her late teens or twenties in good health.

In nucleotides, the CDR3 is TGTGCCAGCAGCTCACAGGGTCCTCAGTACTACGAGCAGTACTTC. Protein: CASSSQGPQYYEQYF. The genes are TRBV2 and TRBJ2-7; perhaps TRBD1 as D (6 bases). V was trimmed by 6 bases and J by 3 bases, leaving 18 bases between them. There are 15 residues in the CDR3. Germline lookup yields CDR1 SNHLY and CDR2 FYNNEI.